Described below is a single TCR beta chain sequence and its context. V lost 0 bases, J lost 7 bases, and 13 bases lay in between. Per germline, CDR1 SGHRS and CDR2 YFSETQ. The CDR3 runs to 14 residues. Donors had no recently reported acute infections or vaccinations and were HIV-negative. This sample was taken from a study of shared clonotypes between healthy human individuals. Study-level background: Three plates each covered CD4 naive and memory; CD8 naive two, CD8 memory one.

Produced via immunoSEQ multiplex PCR; TCRdb's table is partial and in-frame only. Found here are about 2.3 million clones, about 90% of them singletons; the top ten hold around 0.4%. This sequence originates from a young man in good health. Some clones in this sample may be carry-over from other donors' samples. This chain uses TRBV5-1 with TRBJ1-2, with TRBD1 as a possible D gene (6 bases). Sequences were obtained from naive CD4+ T cells from PBMCs. Specified subset: CD45RA+ positively selected. In DNA, the CDR3 is TGCGCCAGCAGCTTGGAGGGGGGTGTAGCTGGCTACACCTTC. Amino acid sequence: CASSLEGGVAGYTF. Full variable domain (remainder filled in from reference TRBV5-1 and TRBJ1-2): KAGVTQTPRYLIKTRGQQVTLSCSPISGHRSVSWYQQTPGQGLQFLFEYFSETQRNKGNFPGRFSGRQFSNSRSEMNVSTLELGDSALYLCASSLEGGVAGYTFGSGTRLTVV.